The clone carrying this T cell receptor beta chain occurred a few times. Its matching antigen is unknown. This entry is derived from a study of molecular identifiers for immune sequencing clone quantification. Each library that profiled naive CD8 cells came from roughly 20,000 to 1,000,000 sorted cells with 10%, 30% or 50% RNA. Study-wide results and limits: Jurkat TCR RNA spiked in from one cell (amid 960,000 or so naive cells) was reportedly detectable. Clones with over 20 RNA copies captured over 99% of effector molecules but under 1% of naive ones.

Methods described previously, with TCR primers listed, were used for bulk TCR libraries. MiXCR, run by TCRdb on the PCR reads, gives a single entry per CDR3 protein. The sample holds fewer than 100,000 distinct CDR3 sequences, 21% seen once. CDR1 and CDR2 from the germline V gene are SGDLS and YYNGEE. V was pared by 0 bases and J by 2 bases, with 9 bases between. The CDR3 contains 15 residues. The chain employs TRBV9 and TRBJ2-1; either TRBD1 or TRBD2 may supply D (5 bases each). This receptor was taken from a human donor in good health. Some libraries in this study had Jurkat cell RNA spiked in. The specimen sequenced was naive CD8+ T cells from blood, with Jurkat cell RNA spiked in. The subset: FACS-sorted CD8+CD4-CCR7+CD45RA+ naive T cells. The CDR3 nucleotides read TGTGCCAGCAGCGTAGGGGGGACCACCTACAATGAGCAGTTCTTC. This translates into CASSVGGTTYNEQFF.